This record concerns one T cell receptor beta chain sequence. The length of the CDR3 is 17 residues. The ends lost 6 bases at V and 7 bases at J; junction bases unmatched: 18. Germline V gives CDR1 SNHLY, CDR2 FYNNEI. This sample was included in a study of quantifying T cell responses using KT2 cells. At the level of the study: RNA was reverse transcribed with TCR alpha and beta constant-region primers.

A single-stranded UMI oligo with SP2 sequence was ligated to cDNA 3' ends. The first PCR ran 4 to 5 cycles with an equimolar RC1.1 and RC1.2 beta primer mix. TCRdb redid the calling of the UMI-ligation and nested PCR reads with MiXCR, one entry per CDR3 protein. The data hold around 35,000 distinct CDR3 sequences, with under 13% observed a single time. This receptor was identified in a human donor. The sequenced sample consisted of PBMCs spiked with cells of the T cell clone KT2. The chain is built from TRBV2 and TRBJ1-5; 7 bases agree with TRBD1. The CDR3 here is CASSHDRAPPTEQPQHF. The CDR3 nucleotides are TGTGCCAGCAGCCATGACAGGGCGCCCCCCACGGAGCAGCCCCAGCATTTT.